Sequencing of this T cell receptor beta chain was carried out in a study of OX40 agonist ivuxolimab in advanced cancers. Overall study context: Partial responses occurred in three patients (one hepatocellular carcinoma, two cutaneous melanoma). General observations from the study: Blood T cells, both CD4+ and CD8+, expanded clonally by week 6 at 0.1 to 3.0 mg/kg.

On this clone itself: The target antigen is unknown.

Sequenced by immunoSEQ multiplex PCR; TCRdb stores in-frame clones only, minus some. The sample yields roughly 56,000 clones, 80% to 85% seen once. The origin of this receptor is an adult with an advanced solid tumor such as melanoma, head and neck, liver or kidney cancer. The sample here was CD4+ or CD8+ T cells sorted from blood, taken in a trial of the OX40 agonist ivuxolimab.

The CDR3 loop reads CAWSAGVYGYTF. DNA of the CDR3: TGTGCCTGGAGTGCTGGGGTCTATGGCTACACCTTC. The chain couples TRBV30 to TRBJ1-2; D is undetermined. Trimming left V 1 base short and J 4 bases short, with 7 bases between. Germline V gene lookup returns CDR1 GTSNPN and CDR2 SVGIG (reference sequence). The CDR3 contains 12 residues.